A single TCR beta chain is shown here with its context. The primer mix had 60 Vbeta and 13 Jbeta primers. Generated by immunoSEQ multiplex PCR, the TCRdb table keeps only in-frame clones and is missing some. The data show 120,000 to 150,000 clones, with roughly 87% seen just once and about 5% held by the top ten. The data belong to a study of cytomegalovirus exposure and HLA in healthy donors. V lost 8 bases, J lost 6 bases, and 15 bases lay in between. Germline V gene data show CDR1 as LGHNA and CDR2 as YSLEER. This CDR3 comprises 13 residues. Input material: PBMCs. The V and J genes are TRBV4-3 and TRBJ2-3; D gene ambiguous. This receptor was taken from a man aged 25 to 40 in good health and CMV-seropositive. CDR3 region: CASSTGVDDTQYF. CDR3 bases: TGCGCCAGCTCTACTGGTGTAGATGATACGCAGTATTTT.